This T cell receptor beta chain emerged from a study of OX40 agonist ivuxolimab in advanced cancers. In the study overall: Ivuxolimab was a fully human IgG2 agonistic monoclonal antibody targeting the costimulatory receptor OX40 (CD134). Partial responses were achieved by three dose-escalation patients, of whom one had hepatocellular carcinoma and two had cutaneous melanoma. The dose-escalation cohort was 82.7% male with a mean age of about 54 years, ranging from roughly 20 to 80. Intravenous ivuxolimab was administered to patients every 2 weeks at six dose levels: 0.01, 0.1, 0.3, 1.5, 3 and 10 mg/kg. Patients were allowed to have had prior anti-PD-1, anti-PD-L1 or anti-CTLA-4 therapy, and approximately 40% of the dose-escalation patients had previously received checkpoint inhibitors. The paper describes the monotherapy dose-escalation part (N of about 55 patients) of the phase I trial of ivuxolimab. Peripheral TCRbeta sequencing was intended to test whether TCR sequence diversity was altered and clonal T-cell expansion was caused by ivuxolimab. Among the 50 to 55 dose-escalation patients, 19 had hepatocellular carcinoma, about 15 melanoma, 9 renal cell carcinoma and 9 head and neck cancer. The investigation overall reported the following: The antigen specificity of the clonally expanded peripheral T cells was not determined. At doses of 0.1 to 3.0 mg/kg, clonal expansion of both CD4+ and CD8+ blood T cells was observed from baseline to week 6. After ivuxolimab, more expanded clones were found on average in CD8+ T cells than in CD4+ T cells. Partial responders in the 0.1-3.0 mg/kg groups had among the lowest normalized peripheral clonal expansion, especially among CD8+ T cells. Low levels of normalized T-cell clonal expansion were also seen in some patients who did not respond.

Patients with autoimmune disease history or receiving systemic immunosuppression were excluded from the trial. In every dose cohort, peripheral blood was drawn for TCR sequencing at baseline, cycle 4 day 1, and cycle 7 day 1. The samples were drawn from a first-in-human, open-label, multicenter phase I dose-escalation trial of ivuxolimab. The trial enrolled adults with locally advanced or metastatic head and neck squamous cell, hepatocellular, melanoma or renal cell carcinoma. CD4+ and CD8+ T cells were sorted separately from peripheral blood before TCR sequencing. On this clone itself: Its antigen is not yet known. Base qualities are not at hand, and no much larger clone is one base apart.

For sequencing of the TCRbeta CDR3 region, genomic DNA was extracted from the sorted cells. The immunoSEQ Assay was used for sequencing of TCRbeta CDR3 regions. In its TCRdb copy, this immuneACCESS table keeps in-frame sequences only and misses some clones. Where compared with another copy, unresolved V genes explain less than half of these, and the others have no known cause. Counted in this sample were 72,000 or so clones; 70% to 85% of them appeared once. The leading ten clones occupy about 0.4% of the sample. This receptor was taken from an adult with an advanced solid tumor such as melanoma, head and neck, liver or kidney cancer. Sequenced here: CD4+ or CD8+ T cells sorted from blood, sampled in a trial of the OX40 agonist ivuxolimab.

The CDR3 region reads CASSIRGYQPQHF. At the DNA level, the sequence is TGTGCCAGTAGTATCAGGGGTTATCAGCCCCAGCATTTT. This receptor chain uses TRBV19 and TRBJ1-5, with TRBD1 as a weak D call on 6 bases. The junction shows trimming of 3 bases on V and 5 bases on J, plus 8 bases between the germline ends. Including the terminal cysteine and phenylalanine, the CDR3 comprises 13 residues. The entry retains the CDR3 DNA only, 39 bases that are in frame from base 1. The germline V gene (reference sequence) provides CDR1 LNHDA and CDR2 SQIVND.